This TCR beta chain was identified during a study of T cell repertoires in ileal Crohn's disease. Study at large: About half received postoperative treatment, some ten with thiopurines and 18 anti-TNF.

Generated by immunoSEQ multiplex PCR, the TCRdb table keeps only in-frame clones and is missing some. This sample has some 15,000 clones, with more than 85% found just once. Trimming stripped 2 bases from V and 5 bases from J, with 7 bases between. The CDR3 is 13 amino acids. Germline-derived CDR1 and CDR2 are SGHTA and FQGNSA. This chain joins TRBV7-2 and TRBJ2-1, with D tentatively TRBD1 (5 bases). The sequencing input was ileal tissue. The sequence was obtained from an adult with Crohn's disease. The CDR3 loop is CASSLRGNNEQFF. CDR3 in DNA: TGTGCCAGCAGCTTAAGGGGAAACAATGAGCAGTTCTTC.